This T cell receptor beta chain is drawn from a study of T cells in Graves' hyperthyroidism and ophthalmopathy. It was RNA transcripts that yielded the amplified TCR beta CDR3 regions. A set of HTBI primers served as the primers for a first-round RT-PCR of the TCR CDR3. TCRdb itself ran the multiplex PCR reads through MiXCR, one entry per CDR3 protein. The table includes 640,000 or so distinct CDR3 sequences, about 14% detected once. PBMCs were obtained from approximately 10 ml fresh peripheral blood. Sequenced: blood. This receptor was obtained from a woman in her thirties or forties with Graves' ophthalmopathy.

In DNA form, the CDR3 reads TGCGCCAGCAGCCCCTGGACAGGCCCCTACGAGCAGTACTTC. Protein product: CASSPWTGPYEQYF. The chain is built from TRBV5-1 and TRBJ2-7, with 7 nucleotides matching TRBD1. The trim removed 4 bases at V and 2 bases at J, leaving 6 bases unmatched. The CDR3 is 14 amino acids. CDR1 SGHRS and CDR2 YFSETQ come from the germline V gene.